The 32 T cell receptor beta chains below were found in one sample sequenced in a study of blood T cell repertoires in COVID-19. The table came from immunoSEQ multiplex PCR; TCRdb's copy has only in-frame clones and leaves some out. Here the sample spans roughly 100,000 clones, roughly 90% being singletons. The sequencing sample was made of peripheral blood. The source of these receptors is a woman aged 60 to 75 with acute or convalescent COVID-19.

This sequence joins TRBV28 and TRBJ2-1, with TRBD2 matching over 8 bases. The germline gives CDR1 MDHEN, CDR2 SYDVKM. Losses at the gene ends were 3 bases for V and 0 bases for J; bases not matched to a gene: 7. This CDR3 contains 17 residues. CDR3 sequence (DNA): TGTGCCAGCAGTTTCCTGGGACTAGGGAGCTCCTACAATGAGCAGTTCTTC. Amino acids: CASSFLGLGSSYNEQFF.

The J gene is TRBJ2-5, the V gene TRBV19; 10 positions match TRBD2. V was pared by 5 bases and J by 4 bases, with 7 bases of the junction left unmatched. This CDR3 is built from 15 residues. Germline assignment: CDR1 LNHDA and CDR2 SQIVND (reference sequence). The CDR3 protein is CASSARLAGVETQYF. The CDR3 DNA follows: TGTGCCAGTAGTGCGAGGCTAGCGGGAGTAGAGACCCAGTACTTC.

The chain links TRBV20-1 to TRBJ2-1; the D gene is possibly TRBD2 (6 bases). V dropped 5 bases and J dropped 8 bases, with 10 bases sitting between them. CDR1 and CDR2 (germline): DFQATT, SNEGSKA (reference sequence). CDR3 length: 11 residues. The CDR3 DNA sequence: TGCAGTGCTGAGACTAGTTATGAGCAGTTCTTC. Residues: CSAETSYEQFF.

This chain links TRBV5-4 with TRBJ1-4; D perhaps matches TRBD1 (6 bases). The V end lost 5 bases, the J end lost 7 bases, and 15 bases lay between the germline ends. Germline CDR1 SGHNT, CDR2 YYREEE (reference sequence). The CDR3 covers 14 residues. The DNA of the CDR3 is TGTGCCAGCAGTTTACAGGGTGGAAGTGAAAAACTGTTTTTT. Translated, it gives CASSLQGGSEKLFF.

The chain has TRBV9 and TRBJ2-5, with 9 bases matching TRBD1. The germline V gene has CDR1 SGDLS and CDR2 YYNGEE. The CDR3 has 14 residues. Trimming removed 4 bases from V and 5 bases from J; junction bases left unmatched: 6. CDR3 DNA: TGTGCCAGCAGCTACGGGACAGGGCTGGAGACCCAGTACTTC. This encodes CASSYGTGLETQYF.

The chain recombines TRBV5-1 with TRBJ2-3, with D uncertain. Germline V gene lookup returns CDR1 SGHRS and CDR2 YFSETQ. The V end lost 8 bases, the J end lost 0 bases, and 7 bases lay between the germline ends. The CDR3 is made up of 12 amino acids. Written as DNA, the CDR3 is TGCGCCAGTTCTCCTAGCACAGATACGCAGTATTTT. It yields the protein CASSPSTDTQYF.

The rearrangement joins TRBV19 to TRBJ1-5; TRBD1 is a possible D gene (5 bases). The germline V and J ends were trimmed by 8 bases and 0 bases, with 14 bases remaining between them. Germline CDR1 reads LNHDA; CDR2 reads SQIVND (reference sequence). The CDR3 extends over 15 amino acids. The DNA for the CDR3 is TGTGCCAGTCGTCCTCACGACAGTAGCAATCAGCCCCAGCATTTT. The encoded protein is CASRPHDSSNQPQHF.

The chain employs TRBV25-1 and TRBJ2-3; TRBD1 is a possible D gene (6 bases). The CDR3 is made up of 14 amino acids. V lost 3 bases, J lost 1 base, and 8 bases lay in between. Germline V gene data show CDR1 as MGHDK and CDR2 as SYGVNS. The CDR3 nucleotides read TGTGCCAGCAGTGATTGGACAGGCACAGATACGCAGTATTTT. Translated: CASSDWTGTDTQYF.

The J gene is TRBJ1-2, the V gene TRBV10-1; the D gene is possibly TRBD1 (6 bases). Germline CDR1 and CDR2: WNHNN and SYGVQD (reference sequence). Trimming stripped 6 bases from V and 5 bases from J, with 13 bases between. The CDR3 sequence is 13 residues long. Here the CDR3 reads CASSRGTQYGYTF. The CDR3 DNA is TGCGCCAGCAGCCGTGGGACACAATATGGCTACACCTTC.

The chain couples TRBV28 to TRBJ1-6; D gene unclear. V was clipped by 8 bases and J by 2 bases, with 10 bases between them. This CDR3 is 14 amino acids long. Germline V gene sequence: CDR1 MDHEN, CDR2 SYDVKM. Here the CDR3 reads CASRTDTYNSPLHF. The CDR3, as DNA: TGTGCCAGCCGAACAGACACCTATAATTCACCCCTCCACTTT.

This chain joins TRBV10-2 and TRBJ2-2; D ambiguous. The V gene lost 6 bases and the J gene lost 4 bases, with 3 bases spanning the gap. The CDR3 loop spans 11 amino acids. Germline lookup yields CDR1 WSHSY and CDR2 SAAADI. CDR3 DNA sequence: TGCGCCAGCAGCCGCACCGGGGAGCTGTTTTTT. Translated: CASSRTGELFF.

This chain connects TRBV6-2 or TRBV6-3 to TRBJ2-7, with D perhaps matching TRBD1 (6 bases). The length of the CDR3 is 16 residues. CDR1 is MNHEY and CDR2 is SVGEGT in the germline V gene. V was shortened by 5 bases and J by 3 bases, with 20 bases between the two germline ends. The CDR3 DNA sequence: TGTGCCAGCAGTCTATTGCGGACAGTCCGGATCTACGAGCAGTACTTC. Translating it yields CASSLLRTVRIYEQYF.

V usage is TRBV15 and J usage is TRBJ2-3; 9 bases match TRBD2. V was clipped by 5 bases and J by 3 bases; unmatched bases: 9. Germline CDR1 LNHNV, CDR2 YYDKDF (reference sequence). The CDR3 is 16 amino acids. CDR3 nucleotides: TGTGCCACCAGCCCTTTTAGCGGGAGAGGGACAGATACGCAGTATTTT. Translation gives CATSPFSGRGTDTQYF.

V is TRBV28 and J is TRBJ2-1, with 11 bases lining up with TRBD2. With V trimmed by 3 bases and J by 0 bases, 16 bases remained unmatched. This CDR3 has 21 residues. Per the germline V gene, CDR1 is MDHEN and CDR2 is SYDVKM. CDR3 DNA: TGTGCCAGCAGTTTCCCCGCCGGGACTAGCGGTTTAAGTTCCTCCTACAATGAGCAGTTCTTC. It is translated as CASSFPAGTSGLSSSYNEQFF.

This chain connects TRBV6-2 or TRBV6-3 to TRBJ2-1; 8 bases are a match to TRBD2. Per germline, CDR1 MNHEY and CDR2 SVGEGT. The CDR3 has 17 amino acids. Trimming took 4 bases from V and 5 from J; bases not matched to a gene: 13. Here the CDR3 DNA reads TGTGCCAGCAGTTTCTTAAGCGGGAGAACTAACGACAATGAGCAGTTCTTC. Translation: CASSFLSGRTNDNEQFF.

The chain employs TRBV20-1 and TRBJ2-1; the D gene could be TRBD1 or TRBD2 (5 bases each). Germline V lookup: CDR1 DFQATT, CDR2 SNEGSKA (reference sequence). The CDR3 has 17 amino acids. The germline V and J ends were trimmed by 5 bases and 0 bases, with 20 bases remaining between them. Here the CDR3 DNA reads TGCAGTGCTCGTGGGGGTGGGGCTACGAGCTCCTACAATGAGCAGTTCTTC. This translates into CSARGGGATSSYNEQFF.

The chain joins TRBV11-3 to TRBJ2-1, with 12 bases matching TRBD1. The CDR3 spans 16 residues. The V and J ends lost 3 bases and 6 bases, in that order; junction bases with no gene match: 6. Germline V CDR1 and CDR2: SGHNT, YENEEA. This CDR3 reads CASSFFGTGGFNEQFF. DNA of the CDR3: TGTGCCAGCAGCTTCTTCGGGACAGGGGGCTTCAATGAGCAGTTCTTC.

Comment on this clone: This same CDR3 is encoded by further DNA sequences in the sample. This chain links TRBV6-6 with TRBJ1-2, with 10 positions matching TRBD1. The CDR3 covers 15 residues. The germline CDR1 and CDR2 sequences are MNHNY and SVGAGI (reference sequence). V shed 2 bases, J shed 4 bases, and the junction held 4 bases outside the gene matches. CDR3 sequence (DNA): TGTGCCAGCAGTTACGGACAGGGGGGAGGCTATGGCTACACCTTC. It translates to CASSYGQGGGYGYTF.

V is TRBV10-2 and J is TRBJ1-2, with 7 bases that match TRBD1. The V segment lost 3 bases and the J segment 8 bases; nucleotides outside the gene matches: 9. The V gene's germline CDR1 is WSHSY and CDR2 SAAADI. The CDR3 loop spans 14 amino acids. In DNA form, the CDR3 reads TGCGCCAGCAGTGAAGGAGGGGGCGCACGGGGCTACACCTTC. Its translation: CASSEGGGARGYTF.

This chain connects TRBV28 to TRBJ2-7; 9 positions match TRBD1. Looked up from germline, CDR1 is MDHEN and CDR2 is SYDVKM. With 3 bases clipped from V and 2 bases from J, the junction kept 8 bases outside the gene matches. The CDR3 runs to 16 residues. CDR3 sequence reads: CASSLGGTGRAYEQYF. The CDR3 nucleotides read TGTGCCAGCAGTTTGGGGGGGACAGGGAGGGCCTACGAGCAGTACTTC. Together with reference TRBV28 and TRBJ2-7, the CDR3 gives the full variable domain: DVKVTQSSRYLVKRTGEKVFLECVQDMDHENMFWYRQDPGLGLRLIYFSYDVKMKEKGDIPEGYSVSREKKERFSLILESASTNQTSMYLCASSLGGTGRAYEQYFGPGTRLTVT.

The V and J genes are TRBV6-1 and TRBJ2-1; 8 nucleotides align to TRBD2. V gave up 2 bases and J gave up 5 bases; unmatched junction bases: 8. Germline V CDR1 and CDR2: MNHNS, SASEGT. The CDR3 spans 16 residues. CDR3 nucleotide sequence: TGTGCCAGCAGTGAAATGAGACTAGCGCATAACAATGAGCAGTTCTTC. It encodes CASSEMRLAHNNEQFF.

This clone was seen only once. The chain carries TRBV3-1 (or the pseudogene TRBV3-2) and TRBJ2-3; 11 bases agree with TRBD2. From germline, CDR1 is LGHDT and CDR2 YNNKEL (reference sequence). The CDR3 sequence is 17 residues long. V shed 2 bases and J 5 bases; nucleotides not matched to a gene: 9. The CDR3 here is CASSQLSGRALGDTQYF. The CDR3 DNA sequence: TGTGCCAGCAGCCAACTTAGCGGGAGGGCCTTAGGAGATACGCAGTATTTT.

This chain links TRBV20-1 with TRBJ1-1; D is undetermined. The germline V gene has CDR1 DFQATT and CDR2 SNEGSKA (reference sequence). The CDR3 runs 11 residues. The V end was cut by 4 bases, the J end by 2 bases, with 5 bases between. The CDR3 sequence: CSANRNTEAFF. The CDR3 DNA is TGCAGTGCTAATAGAAACACTGAAGCTTTCTTT.

The chain has TRBV5-8 and TRBJ1-1; 11 bases fit TRBD1. The J segment lost 5 bases and the V segment lost 3 bases, leaving 6 bases of the junction unmatched. The CDR3 extends over 15 amino acids. The germline CDR1 and CDR2 sequences are SGHTS and YDEGEE. CDR3 loop: CASSSRDRGWTEAFF. CDR3 in DNA: TGTGCCAGCAGCTCAAGGGACAGGGGGTGGACTGAAGCTTTCTTT.

This CDR3 reads CASSSGQATNEKLFF. In DNA, the CDR3 is TGTGCCAGCAGCAGCGGACAGGCAACTAATGAAAAACTGTTTTTT. The chain is built from TRBV7-9 and TRBJ1-4, with 7 bases aligning to TRBD1. The CDR3 spans 15 residues. J gave up 0 bases and V 5 bases, and 3 bases lay outside the gene matches. Germline V gene data show CDR1 as SEHNR and CDR2 as FQNEAQ (reference sequence).

The CDR3 loop reads CASKGGRTTEAFF. The CDR3 nucleotides read TGTGCCAGCAAGGGGGGGCGAACGACTGAAGCTTTCTTT. This sequence joins TRBV2 and TRBJ1-1; the D gene is possibly TRBD1 (6 bases). This CDR3 contains 13 residues. V was shortened by 7 bases and J by 5 bases, with 14 bases between the two germline ends. CDR1 and CDR2 from the germline V gene are SNHLY and FYNNEI.

A remark on this clone: Other nucleotide sequences from this sample produce the same CDR3. This chain links TRBV3-1 (or the pseudogene TRBV3-2) with TRBJ2-5, with D possibly matching TRBD2 (5 bases). Germline CDR1 reads LGHDT; CDR2 reads YNNKEL (reference sequence). The CDR3 is 15 amino acids. Trimming cost V 0 bases and J 2 bases, with 10 bases left between them. In DNA, the CDR3 is TGTGCCAGCAGCCAAGATTGGCGAGGGCAAGAGACCCAGTACTTC. It codes for CASSQDWRGQETQYF.

This clone was detected only once. This chain connects TRBV30 to TRBJ1-5; D gene ambiguous. Trimming took 2 bases from V and 9 from J, leaving 17 bases between them. This CDR3 region has 14 residues. Germline-derived CDR1 and CDR2 are GTSNPN and SVGIG (reference sequence). In nucleotides, the CDR3 is TGTGCCTGGAGTCTAGACCCCAGCGGTAGGCCCCAGCATTTT. Protein sequence: CAWSLDPSGRPQHF.

V gene TRBV7-2 combines with J gene TRBJ2-3, with D perhaps matching TRBD2 (5 bases). This CDR3 is 13 amino acids long. V lost 5 bases and J lost 4, with 10 bases in between. Germline V gene data show CDR1 as SGHTA and CDR2 as FQGNSA. CDR3 sequence reads: CASSGLRADTQYF. As DNA, the CDR3 is TGTGCCAGCAGCGGACTTAGGGCAGATACGCAGTATTTT.

The chain has TRBV19 and TRBJ2-7; TRBD1 aligns across 10 bases. This CDR3 has 15 residues. V was clipped by 3 bases and J by 4 bases; unmatched bases: 6. Per the germline V gene, CDR1 is LNHDA and CDR2 is SQIVND (reference sequence). In DNA, the CDR3 is TGTGCCAGTAGTATTACCGGGACAGGGGAGTACGAGCAGTACTTC. Its translation: CASSITGTGEYEQYF.

The CDR3 loop is CASGGTGGDSGNTIYF. As DNA, the CDR3 is TGCGCCAGCGGGGGAACAGGGGGAGACTCTGGAAACACCATATATTTT. The chain has TRBV5-1 and TRBJ1-3, with 8 bases that match TRBD1. After removal of 7 bases from V and 0 bases from J, the junction contained 9 bases not matched to a gene. The CDR3 is 16 amino acids. The germline V gene has CDR1 SGHRS and CDR2 YFSETQ. Full variable domain (missing parts from reference TRBV5-1 and TRBJ1-3): KAGVTQTPRYLIKTRGQQVTLSCSPISGHRSVSWYQQTPGQGLQFLFEYFSETQRNKGNFPGRFSGRQFSNSRSEMNVSTLELGDSALYLCASGGTGGDSGNTIYFGEGSWLTVV.

This clone has just a few counts. The J gene is TRBJ2-3, the V gene TRBV19, with 7 nucleotides matching TRBD1. Germline CDR1 and CDR2: LNHDA and SQIVND (reference sequence). CDR3 length equals 15 residues. J gave up 3 bases and V 7 bases, and 10 bases lay outside the gene matches. The CDR3 region is CASTRTGAGTDTQYF. CDR3 nucleotide sequence: TGTGCCAGTACGAGAACAGGGGCCGGTACAGATACGCAGTATTTT. Filled out from reference TRBV19 and TRBJ2-3, the complete variable domain reads DGGITQSPKYLFRKEGQNVTLSCEQNLNHDAMYWYRQDPGQGLRLIYYSQIVNDFQKGDIAEGYSVSREKKESFPLTVTSAQKNPTAFYLCASTRTGAGTDTQYFGPGTRLTVL.